A selection of T cell receptor beta chains follows, all from one sample in a study of liver allograft versus peripheral blood T cells. One entry per CDR3 protein, called by TCRdb with MiXCR from the reads. In the table there are 500 or so distinct CDR3 sequences, about an eighth of which are singletons. Receptors originate from a human patient who had a liver transplant. Some T cells may arise from the graft donor. Each CDR3 is given with its conserved first and last residue. A D gene is named only where the DNA matches it firmly. A row's size may be missing; if present it is once, few, many or a size class.

v_gene	j_gene	abundance	d_gene	CDR3nt	CDR3aa
TRBV28	TRBJ1-5	large	NA	TGTGCCAGCAGTTCCCTTCAAAGGCCCCAGCATTTT	CASSSLQRPQHF
TRBV20-1	TRBJ1-2	large	NA	TGCAGTGCTAGGAAGGGCGGGCCCGGGCTTCGGGGCTACACCTTC	CSARKGGPGLRGYTF
TRBV28	TRBJ2-3	medium-sized	NA	TGTGCCAGCGGCCCCACAGATACGCAGTATTTT	CASGPTDTQYF
TRBV7-3	TRBJ2-2	medium-sized	NA	TGTGCCAGCAGCGCCTCGAACACCGGGGAGCTGTTTTTT	CASSASNTGELFF
TRBV10-2	TRBJ1-1	once	NA	TGCGCCAGCAGTCTAGACAGGAGGAACACTGAAGCTTTCTTT	CASSLDRRNTEAFF
TRBV27	TRBJ2-7	large	NA	TGTGCCAGCAGTCGACAGCGCACCTACGAGCAGTACTTC	CASSRQRTYEQYF
TRBV4-1	TRBJ2-1	few	NA	TGCGCCAGCAGCCAAGATGAAGGGTTGAGTATCAATGAGCAGTTCTTC	CASSQDEGLSINEQFF
TRBV6-5	TRBJ1-5	large	NA	TGTGCCAGCAGTTACAGGTTAGATCAGCCCCAGCATTTT	CASSYRLDQPQHF
TRBV19	TRBJ2-7	NA	TRBD2	TGTGCCAGTAGCCCCGGGACTAGCGGGAGGGCTTACGAGCAGTACTTC	CASSPGTSGRAYEQYF
TRBV24-1	TRBJ2-3	large	NA	TGTGCCACCAGTGATGTAACTAGCACAGATACGCAGTATTTT	CATSDVTSTDTQYF
TRBV28	TRBJ1-4	large	NA	TGTGCCAGCAGTAGGTGGCCTGAAAAACTGTTTTTT	CASSRWPEKLFF
TRBV20-1	TRBJ1-5	large	NA	TGCAGTGCGGAACAGCTTGGCAATCAGCCCCAGCATTTT	CSAEQLGNQPQHF
TRBV27	TRBJ1-6	once	NA	TGTGCCAGCAGTTTAGGGTCCGGGGGACCCCTCCACTTT	CASSLGSGGPLHF
TRBV7-2	TRBJ2-7	medium-sized	TRBD2	TGTGCCAGCAGGATACATTCGGGGGGTTTCTACGAGCAGTACTTC	CASRIHSGGFYEQYF
TRBV12-5	TRBJ2-3	medium-sized	NA	TGTGCTAGTGGTTTGGCGGCGGAGCAGTATTTT	CASGLAAEQYF
TRBV7-9	TRBJ2-3	medium-sized	NA	TGTGCCAGCAGCCCTCAACACCTCAGCACAGATACGCAGTATTTT	CASSPQHLSTDTQYF
TRBV7-6	TRBJ2-3	NA	TRBD2	TGTGCCAGCAGCCCAGGGTCTCGGGGGGGCAGCACAGATACGCAGTATTTT	CASSPGSRGGSTDTQYF
TRBV20-1	TRBJ1-6	large	NA	TGCAGTGCTTCAGGGACTTCACCCCTCCACTTT	CSASGTSPLHF
TRBV28	TRBJ2-3	medium-sized	NA	TGTGCCAGCAGGTTACAGGGTTCAGATACGCAGTATTTT	CASRLQGSDTQYF
TRBV11-1	TRBJ1-2	medium-sized	NA	TGTGCCAGCAGCCAAAGCACCGGGACAAACGGGGGAGGCTACACCTTC	CASSQSTGTNGGGYTF
TRBV27	TRBJ1-1	medium-sized	NA	TGTGCCAGCAGTTCCCTCGGAGAGATGAACACTGAAGCTTTCTTT	CASSSLGEMNTEAFF
TRBV13	TRBJ1-5	large	NA	TGTGCCAGCAGCTTAGGCGGGGGGAACGGGCAGCCCCAGCATTTT	CASSLGGGNGQPQHF
TRBV7-2	TRBJ1-2	large	NA	TGTGCCAGCAGCTTGGGGTGGGCCTCCGGCTACACCTTC	CASSLGWASGYTF
TRBV7-3	TRBJ2-1	medium-sized	NA	TGTGCCAGCAGCCCTTCTCCGACCCTCTACAATGAGCAGTTCTTC	CASSPSPTLYNEQFF
TRBV3-1	TRBJ1-3	medium-sized	NA	TGTGCCAGCAGCTCGAACCGAGGGAACACCATATATTTT	CASSSNRGNTIYF
TRBV2	TRBJ2-3	NA	TRBD1	TGTGCCAGCAGCCAAGACAGGGTATCCGCAGATACGCAGTATTTT	CASSQDRVSADTQYF
TRBV2	TRBJ2-7	few	NA	TGTGCCAGCAGTGAAGCGCTTAGTGGTAGCCCCAGGGACGAGCAGTACTTC	CASSEALSGSPRDEQYF
TRBV7-2	TRBJ2-1	large	NA	TGTGCCAGCAGCTCCCTGGGGGGGCAGGAGCAGTTCTTC	CASSSLGGQEQFF
TRBV2	TRBJ1-4	NA	TRBD1	TGTGCCAGCAGGCAGCTAACAGGGGGCGCCGGAGAAAAACTGTTTTTT	CASRQLTGGAGEKLFF
TRBV18	TRBJ1-2	large	TRBD1	TGTGCCAGCTCACTCTCCTCTACGGGACAGGGAAACTATGGCTACACCTTC	CASSLSSTGQGNYGYTF
TRBV18	TRBJ1-1	many	TRBD1	TGTGCCAGCTCACCCGGGACAGGGGGCTGGGGCACTGAAGCTTTCTTT	CASSPGTGGWGTEAFF
TRBV7-9	TRBJ2-1	large	TRBD2	TGTGCCAGCAGCCCTAGCGGGACCTACAATGAGCAGTTCTTC	CASSPSGTYNEQFF
TRBV20-1	TRBJ2-7	large	NA	TGCAGTGCTAGGGACGGACGAAAGCAGTACTTC	CSARDGRKQYF
TRBV20-1	TRBJ2-3	medium-sized	TRBD2	TGCAGTGTCGGGGTCCGCCGGGAGGTGAGCACAGATACGCAGTATTTT	CSVGVRREVSTDTQYF
TRBV9	TRBJ1-2	large	TRBD1	TGTGCCAGCAGCGCCCGGGACAGAGACTATGGCTACACCTTC	CASSARDRDYGYTF
TRBV28	TRBJ1-2	large	TRBD1	TGTGCCAGCAGTCCTCCAGGGGGTAACTATGGCTACACCTTC	CASSPPGGNYGYTF
TRBV10-2	TRBJ1-1	NA	NA	TGCGCCAGCAGGCCCCCTCCTAACACTGAAGCTTTCTTT	CASRPPPNTEAFF
TRBV20-1	TRBJ1-5	large	NA	TGCAGTGCCACAGAGAACCGGGGCTACAATCAGCCCCAGCATTTT	CSATENRGYNQPQHF
TRBV14	TRBJ2-7	NA	TRBD1	TGTGCCAGCAGCCAAGATTTGCGGACAGGGGGGTCCTACGAGCAGTACTTC	CASSQDLRTGGSYEQYF
TRBV12-5	TRBJ1-1	many	TRBD1	TGTGCTAGTGCCAAGGGTTTCTCCGGGACAGCCAACACTGAAGCTTTCTTT	CASAKGFSGTANTEAFF
TRBV5-1	TRBJ2-1	few	NA	TGCGCCAGCAGCGAGGAGGCGGAGTACAATGAGCAGTTCTTC	CASSEEAEYNEQFF
TRBV12-3/TRBV12-4	TRBJ2-7	medium-sized	NA	TGTGCCAGCAGTTTAGCCAGTCACGAGCAGTACTTC	CASSLASHEQYF
TRBV29-1	TRBJ1-2	hyperexpanded	TRBD1	TGCAGCGTTGCTACAGGGGGCTATGGCTACACCTTC	CSVATGGYGYTF
TRBV15	TRBJ1-6	large	NA	TGTGCCACCAGCAGAGATCCGACTAATAATTCACCCCTCCACTTT	CATSRDPTNNSPLHF
TRBV29-1	TRBJ2-7	hyperexpanded	TRBD1	TGCAGCGTTGCCCTGGGGGGACAGGGCGACGAGCAGTACTTC	CSVALGGQGDEQYF
TRBV27	TRBJ2-1	large	TRBD2	TGTGCCAGCAGTTTAACCGGGACTAGCGGGAGCTATGAGCAGTTCTTC	CASSLTGTSGSYEQFF
TRBV7-9	TRBJ2-3	medium-sized	NA	TGTGCCAGCAGCTCTCAGGACAGAAAAGGATCAGATACGCAGTATTTT	CASSSQDRKGSDTQYF
TRBV12-3/TRBV12-4	TRBJ2-1	medium-sized	NA	TGTGCCAGCAAAGTAAGGAATGAGCAGTTCTTC	CASKVRNEQFF
TRBV28	TRBJ1-1	few	NA	TGTGCCAGCAGTCCGGGACACCGGGGAGCTTTCTTT	CASSPGHRGAFF
TRBV6-5	TRBJ1-5	large	NA	TGTGCCAGTTCCGGAGGGGGTAGCAATCAGCCCCAGCATTTT	CASSGGGSNQPQHF
TRBV7-3	TRBJ1-1	NA	NA	TGTGCCAGCGGCCGATCGGGGAACACTGAAGCTTTCTTT	CASGRSGNTEAFF
TRBV28	TRBJ1-4	large	TRBD1	TGTGCCAGCAGTTCGGGGACAGCGAATGAAAAACTGTTTTTT	CASSSGTANEKLFF
TRBV18	TRBJ1-1	medium-sized	NA	TGTGCCAGCGTAGATCGGACCATGAACACTGAAGCTTTCTTT	CASVDRTMNTEAFF